The TCR beta chain described here comes from a study of OX40 agonist ivuxolimab in advanced cancers. The wider study: Patients were treated with ivuxolimab, an agonistic anti-OX40 (CD134) antibody. Participants averaged about 60 years of age (range about 23 to 90) and were about 85% male. Intravenous ivuxolimab was administered to patients every 2 weeks at 0.01 to 10 mg/kg.

TCRdb's copy holds only in-frame clones and misses some; the assay was immunoSEQ multiplex PCR. The repertoire includes under 60,000 clones, around 87% of them detected once, and roughly 12% sits in the top ten. The sequence was collected from an adult with an advanced solid tumor such as melanoma, head and neck, liver or kidney cancer. Specimen: CD4+ or CD8+ T cells sorted from blood, collected in a trial of the OX40 agonist ivuxolimab.

In nucleotides, the CDR3 is TGTGCCAGCAGTTACTCGCGGGACCCTGATTCACCCCTCCACTTT. Protein product: CASSYSRDPDSPLHF. The chain is built from TRBV6-6 and TRBJ1-6, with a possible D match to TRBD1 (5 bases). The CDR3 sequence is 15 residues long. Trimming cost V 0 bases and J 8 bases, with 11 bases left between them. Germline lookup yields CDR1 MNHNY and CDR2 SVGAGI (reference sequence).